The source of this T cell receptor (beta chain) is a study of T cells in narcolepsy. Study-level findings and limits: Autoreactive clone sequences were missing from some blood memory CD4+ repertoires. Same-patient CSF and blood CD4+ T cell clonotypes included HCRT-specific and TRIB2-specific autoreactive ones.

Libraries were prepared by immunoSEQ multiplex PCR; TCRdb keeps only in-frame clonotypes and omits some of them. The profile shows tens of thousands of clones, 79% of them singletons. This clone showed up just once. Its antigen is still unknown. Other DNA sequences within the sample encode an identical CDR3. Germline-derived CDR1 and CDR2 are SGDLS and YYNGEE. The CDR3 is made up of 13 amino acids. V was trimmed by 5 bases and J by 3 bases, leaving 9 bases between them. Input material: memory (CD45RA-) CD4+ T cells from blood. This TCR came from a human donor in good health. The genes are TRBV9 and TRBJ1-3, with D hard to call. Written as DNA, the CDR3 is TGTGCCAGCAGTCGGGGAGATGGAAACACCATATATTTT. It yields the protein CASSRGDGNTIYF.